This T cell receptor beta chain was sequenced in a study of T cell repertoires in cytomegalovirus infection. Ten or more counts support this clonotype. Each CDR3 protein gets one entry after TCRdb re-called the reads with MiXCR. This sample has fewer than 550,000 distinct CDR3 sequences, with about 11% found just once. The V gene lost 4 bases and the J gene lost 1 base, with 10 bases spanning the gap. This CDR3 contains 14 residues. This clonotype originated in a human donor in good health (CMV status not recorded). Some clones in this sample may be carry-over from other donors' samples. This rearrangement joins TRBV12-3 or TRBV12-4 to TRBJ1-2; no clear D gene. Sequencing was carried out using PBMCs. The CDR3: CASSSTGHNYGYTF. DNA for the CDR3: TGTGCCAGCAGTTCGACTGGCCATAACTATGGCTACACCTTC.